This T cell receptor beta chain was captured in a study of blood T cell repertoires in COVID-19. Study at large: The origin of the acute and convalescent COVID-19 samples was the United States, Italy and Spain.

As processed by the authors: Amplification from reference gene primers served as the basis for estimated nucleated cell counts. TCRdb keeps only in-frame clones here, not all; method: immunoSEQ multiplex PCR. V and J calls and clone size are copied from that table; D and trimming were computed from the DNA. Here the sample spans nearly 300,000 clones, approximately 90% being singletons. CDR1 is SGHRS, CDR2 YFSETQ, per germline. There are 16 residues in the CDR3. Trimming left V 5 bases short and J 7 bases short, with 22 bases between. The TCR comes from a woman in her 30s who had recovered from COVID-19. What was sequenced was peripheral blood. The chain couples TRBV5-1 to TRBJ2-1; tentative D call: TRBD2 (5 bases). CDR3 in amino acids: CASSSVSGQDWNEQFF. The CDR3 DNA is TGCGCCAGCAGTTCGGTGTCCGGGCAGGACTGGAATGAGCAGTTCTTC.